The source of this T cell receptor (beta chain) is a study of molecular identifiers for immune sequencing clone quantification. Study-level information: The replicates split RNA from roughly 20,000 or 100,000 naive CD8 cells five ways and sequenced four. Findings of the study overall: Clones that had above 20 RNA copies took up over 99% of effector molecules but under 1% in naive cells.

V dropped 0 bases and J dropped 8; count of bases not matched to a gene: 9. The CDR3 is made up of 17 amino acids. Germline CDR1 and CDR2: GTSNPN and SVGIG (reference sequence). With listed TCR primers and previously described methods, bulk TCR libraries were prepared. Each CDR3 protein gets one entry after TCRdb re-called the PCR reads with MiXCR. The sample carries 400,000 to 600,000 distinct CDR3 sequences, roughly 23% recorded once. Concerning this clonotype: What it binds is unknown.

Sorting isolated naive CD8 T cells as CD8+CD4-CCR7+CD45RA+ events. This receptor was identified in a human donor in good health. Some libraries in this study had Jurkat cell RNA spiked in. This chain links TRBV30 with TRBJ2-1; 14 bases are shared with TRBD2. Sequenced sample: naive CD8+ T cells from blood, with Jurkat cell RNA spiked in. Subset denoted: FACS-sorted CD8+CD4-CCR7+CD45RA+ naive T cells. The CDR3: CAWSVRLGLAGADEQFF. The CDR3 coding sequence is TGTGCCTGGAGTGTACGGCTGGGACTAGCGGGAGCCGATGAGCAGTTCTTC.